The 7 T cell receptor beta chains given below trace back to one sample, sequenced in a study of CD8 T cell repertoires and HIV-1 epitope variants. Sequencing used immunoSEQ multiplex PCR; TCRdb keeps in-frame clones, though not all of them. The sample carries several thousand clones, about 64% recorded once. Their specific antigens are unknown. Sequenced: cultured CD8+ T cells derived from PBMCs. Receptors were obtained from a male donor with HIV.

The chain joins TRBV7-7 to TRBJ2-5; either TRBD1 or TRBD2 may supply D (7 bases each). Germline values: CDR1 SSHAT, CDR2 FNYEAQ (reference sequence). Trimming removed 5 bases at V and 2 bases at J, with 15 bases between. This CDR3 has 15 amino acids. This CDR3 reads CASSQGGAVQETQYF. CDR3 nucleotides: TGTGCCAGCAGCCAGGGGGGGGCTGTACAAGAGACCCAGTACTTC.

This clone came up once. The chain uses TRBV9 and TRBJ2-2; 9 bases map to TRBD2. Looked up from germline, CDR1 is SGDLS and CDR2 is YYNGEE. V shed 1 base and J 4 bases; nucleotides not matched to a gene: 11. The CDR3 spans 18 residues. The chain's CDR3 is CASSVRSSGGPGTGELFF. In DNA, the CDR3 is TGTGCCAGCAGCGTAAGGTCGAGCGGGGGGCCGGGCACCGGGGAGCTGTTTTTT.

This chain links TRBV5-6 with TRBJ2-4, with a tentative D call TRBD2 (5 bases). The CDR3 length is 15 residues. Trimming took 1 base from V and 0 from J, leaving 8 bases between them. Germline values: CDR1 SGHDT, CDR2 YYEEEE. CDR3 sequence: CASSLSGAAKNIQYF. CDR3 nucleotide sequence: TGTGCCAGCAGCTTGAGCGGTGCAGCCAAAAACATTCAGTACTTC.

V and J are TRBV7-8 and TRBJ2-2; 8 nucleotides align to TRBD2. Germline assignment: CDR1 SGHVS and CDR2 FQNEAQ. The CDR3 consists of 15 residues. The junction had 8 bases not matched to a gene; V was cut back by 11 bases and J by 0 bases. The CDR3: CAGLREGSNTGELFF. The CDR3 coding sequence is TGTGCCGGGCTCCGGGAGGGATCGAACACCGGGGAGCTGTTTTTT. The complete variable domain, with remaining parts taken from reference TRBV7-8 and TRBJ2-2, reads GAGVSQSPRYKVAKRGQDVALRCDPISGHVSLFWYQQALGQGPEFLTYFQNEAQLDKSGLPSDRFFAERPEGSVSTLKIQRTQQEDSAVYLCAGLREGSNTGELFFGEGSRLTVL.

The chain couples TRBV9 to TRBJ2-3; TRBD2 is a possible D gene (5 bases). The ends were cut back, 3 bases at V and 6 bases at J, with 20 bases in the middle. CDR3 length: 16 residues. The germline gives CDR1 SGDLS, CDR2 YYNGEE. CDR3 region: CASSASGLVNEDTQYF. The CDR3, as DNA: TGTGCCAGCAGCGCGAGCGGCCTGGTAAATGAGGATACGCAGTATTTT.

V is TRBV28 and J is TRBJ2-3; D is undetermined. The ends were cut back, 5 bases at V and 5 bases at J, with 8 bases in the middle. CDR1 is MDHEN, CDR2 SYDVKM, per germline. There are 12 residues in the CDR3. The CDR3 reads CASSQTVDTQYF. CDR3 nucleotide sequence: TGTGCCAGCAGTCAGACTGTAGATACGCAGTATTTT.

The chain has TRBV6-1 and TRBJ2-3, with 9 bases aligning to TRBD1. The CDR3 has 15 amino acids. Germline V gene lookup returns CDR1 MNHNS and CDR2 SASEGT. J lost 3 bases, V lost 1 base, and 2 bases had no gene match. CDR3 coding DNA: TGTGCCAGCAGTGAAGGGACAGGGGAGACAGATACGCAGTATTTT. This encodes CASSEGTGETDTQYF.